Following are 8 T cell receptor beta chains from one sample sequenced in a study of beta chain features in type 1 diabetes (dated by TCRdb to the late 2010s). Overall study results and their limits: In all four CD4+ subsets, TCRB CDR3 length was moderately but significantly shorter in type 1 diabetes patients.

These receptors have no known antigen. Libraries were built with the immunoSEQ multiplex PCR assay. All of the isolated RNA was reverse transcribed with the High Capacity cDNA Reverse Transcription Kit, so expressed TCRB transcripts were sequenced. TCRdb holds this immuneACCESS table with in-frame rearrangements only. Some clones are missing; in checked studies, unresolved V genes explain under half, and the rest has no known cause. This sample gives 200,000 to 300,000 clones in total; around 13% of them show up just once. Together, the top ten hold about 0.019% of the sample. The specimen was naive CD4+ T cells from blood. The meaning of the sample's cell subset or site label: true naive CD4+ T cells. These receptors all come from a young man with type 1 diabetes.

The V gene is TRBV5-1, the J gene TRBJ1-1, with TRBD1 matching over 7 bases. V was clipped by 0 bases and J by 1 base; unmatched bases: 3. From germline, CDR1 is SGHRS and CDR2 YFSETQ. This CDR3 is built from 15 residues. This CDR3 is CASSLAGTANTEAFF. CDR3 in DNA: TGCGCCAGCAGCTTGGCCGGGACAGCGAACACTGAAGCTTTCTTT.

The genes are TRBV29-1 and TRBJ2-1; TRBD1 matches 10 bases. CDR1 and CDR2 (germline): SQVTM, ANQGSEA. The CDR3 runs 14 residues. Trimming took 6 bases from V and 8 from J; bases not matched to a gene: 10. The CDR3 nucleotides are TGCAGCGTCTCCGGGACAGGGGTTTTCGATGAGCAGTTCTTC. Translation: CSVSGTGVFDEQFF.

The chain joins TRBV15 to TRBJ1-6; 7 nucleotides agree with TRBD1. Germline CDR1 reads LNHNV; CDR2 reads YYDKDF (reference sequence). The CDR3 runs 15 residues. After removal of 0 bases from V and 9 bases from J, the junction contained 5 bases not matched to a gene. CDR3 loop: CATSRDPDRASPLHF. In nucleotides, the CDR3 is TGTGCCACCAGCAGAGATCCCGACAGGGCTTCACCCCTCCACTTT.

A few counts support this clone. The V and J genes are TRBV5-1 and TRBJ2-1, with 7 nucleotides matching TRBD1. This CDR3 is built from 15 residues. Trimming took 4 bases from V and 7 from J; bases not matched to a gene: 11. From germline, CDR1 is SGHRS and CDR2 YFSETQ. CDR3 bases: TGCGCCAGCAGCCCAGACACCACAGGGGTAAATGAGCAGTTCTTC. It is translated as CASSPDTTGVNEQFF.

This clone was observed a few times. V gene TRBV11-2 combines with J gene TRBJ2-1, with 7 bases aligning to TRBD2. Germline CDR1 SGHAT, CDR2 FQNNGV. V dropped 4 bases and J dropped 7; count of bases not matched to a gene: 1. The CDR3 is 12 amino acids. CDR3 nucleotides: TGTGCCAGCAGCTGGGGGGGGAATGAGCAGTTCTTC. This translates into CASSWGGNEQFF.

In this sample, this clone turned up a few times. V gene TRBV18 combines with J gene TRBJ1-2; 9 nucleotides match TRBD1. J lost 4 bases, V lost 1 base, and 13 bases had no gene match. The length of the CDR3 is 18 residues. Germline V lookup: CDR1 KGHSH, CDR2 LQKENI. The CDR3 region is CASSPLGTGTGTSYGYTF. As DNA, the CDR3 is TGTGCCAGCTCACCACTGGGAACCGGGACAGGGACGTCCTATGGCTACACCTTC.

V and J are TRBV5-1 and TRBJ1-4, with D tentatively TRBD1 (5 bases). CDR3 length: 15 amino acids. V was trimmed by 0 bases and J by 3 bases, leaving 9 bases between them. CDR1 and CDR2 (germline): SGHRS, YFSETQ. CDR3 residues: CASSLAGISNEKLFF. The CDR3 DNA reads as TGCGCCAGCAGCTTGGCAGGGATCTCTAATGAAAAACTGTTTTTT.

In this sample, this clone turned up a few times. The chain joins TRBV28 to TRBJ2-1; 10 positions match TRBD2. Germline V gene lookup returns CDR1 MDHEN and CDR2 SYDVKM. This CDR3 region has 14 residues. V was clipped by 5 bases and J by 7 bases; unmatched bases: 5. Here the CDR3 DNA reads TGTGCCAGCAGTCCCAGACTAGCGGGTAATGAGCAGTTCTTC. As protein: CASSPRLAGNEQFF.